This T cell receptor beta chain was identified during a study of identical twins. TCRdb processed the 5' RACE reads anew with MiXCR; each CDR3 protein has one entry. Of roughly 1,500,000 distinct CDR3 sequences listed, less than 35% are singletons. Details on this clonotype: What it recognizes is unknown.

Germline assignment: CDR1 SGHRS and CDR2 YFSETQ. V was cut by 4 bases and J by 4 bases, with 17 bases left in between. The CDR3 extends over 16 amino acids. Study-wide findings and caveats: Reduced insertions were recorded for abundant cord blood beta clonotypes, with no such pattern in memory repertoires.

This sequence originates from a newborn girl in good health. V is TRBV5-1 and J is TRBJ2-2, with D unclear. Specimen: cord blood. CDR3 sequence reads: CASSRTAINPTGELFF. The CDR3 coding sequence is TGCGCCAGCAGCCGGACGGCAATTAACCCCACCGGGGAGCTGTTTTTT.